What follows are 28 T cell receptor beta chains derived from one specimen sequenced in a study of immune characterization of retroperitoneal liposarcoma. TCRdb reprocessed the PCR reads with MiXCR, giving one entry per CDR3 protein. The sample consists of around 10,000 distinct CDR3 sequences, over 25% of them appearing once. The sample was tumor tissue. These receptors originate from a female donor with retroperitoneal liposarcoma.

This clonotype was counted only a few times. This chain connects TRBV7-6 to TRBJ2-3; D ambiguous. Between the trimmed V and J ends, which lost 1 base and 6 bases, there was a span of 11 bases. Germline loops: CDR1 SGHVS, CDR2 FNYEAQ. The CDR3 is made up of 14 amino acids. CDR3 nucleotides: TGTGCCAGCAGCTTAGGCCCACCAGAGGATACGCAGTATTTT. Encoded protein: CASSLGPPEDTQYF. The variable domain in full, completed from reference TRBV7-6 and TRBJ2-3, reads GAGVSQSPRYKVTKRGQDVALRCDPISGHVSLYWYRQALGQGPEFLTYFNYEAQQDKSGLPNDRFSAERPEGSISTLTIQRTEQRDSAMYRCASSLGPPEDTQYFGPGTRLTVL.

By frequency in the sample, this clonotype is medium-sized. The chain combines TRBV12-3 or TRBV12-4 with TRBJ2-3; no clear D. This CDR3 has 11 amino acids. Trimming left V 8 bases short and J 4 bases short, with 7 bases between. The CDR3 spells CASLGPDTQYF. For the CDR3, the DNA is TGTGCCAGCCTCGGCCCAGATACGCAGTATTTT.

CDR3 amino acids: CASRAGTGGRGTEAFF. DNA of the CDR3: TGTGCCAGCAGGGCCGGGACAGGGGGCCGAGGAACTGAAGCTTTCTTT. The V and J genes are TRBV6-1 and TRBJ1-1, with TRBD1 identical over 12 bases. The germline V gene encodes CDR1 MNHNS and CDR2 SASEGT. The CDR3 sequence is 16 residues long. With 6 bases clipped from V and 5 bases from J, the junction kept 10 bases outside the gene matches.

The V gene is TRBV6-2 or TRBV6-3, the J gene TRBJ2-1, with D perhaps TRBD1 or TRBD2 (6 bases each). The last part of the DNA fits TRBJ2-7 better; the J call may be wrong. In germline, CDR1 is MNHEY, CDR2 SVGEGT. The CDR3 length is 22 residues. The CDR3: CASSYSILGRQGILIGSYEQYF. CDR3 bases: TGTGCCAGCAGTTACTCGATATTGGGGAGGCAGGGGATTCTGATTGGGAGCTACGAGCAGTACTTC.

This clonotype came up many times. The V gene is TRBV6-1, the J gene TRBJ1-1, with unresolved D. V lost 7 bases, J lost 9 bases, and 12 bases lay in between. The germline V gene encodes CDR1 MNHNS and CDR2 SASEGT. The CDR3 spans 11 residues. In DNA form, the CDR3 reads TGTGCCAGCACAACACGCTCTCAAGCTTTCTTT. Amino acids: CASTTRSQAFF.

V usage is TRBV6-6 and J usage is TRBJ2-1; 14 positions agree with TRBD2. The DNA end favors TRBJ2-7, so the J call may be wrong. CDR1 is MNHNY, CDR2 SVGAGI, per germline (reference sequence). The CDR3 length is 18 residues. CDR3 bases: TGTGCCAGCAGTTACTCTCGGACTAGCGGGAGGAGCTCCTACGAGCAGTACTTC. Amino acids: CASSYSRTSGRSSYEQYF.

This clonotype appeared a single time. The chain combines TRBV4-3 with TRBJ1-2, with a tentative D call TRBD1 (6 bases). Per the germline V gene, CDR1 is LGHNA and CDR2 is YSLEER. This CDR3 contains 16 residues. V shed 3 bases and J shed 8 bases, with 22 bases lying between them. The DNA of the CDR3 is TGCGCCAGCAGCCACCCCGTTGGGGGCCTGATCCGGGGCTACACCTTC. Translated: CASSHPVGGLIRGYTF.

This clonotype is large within its sample. The rearrangement links TRBV6-1 to TRBJ2-1; 8 bases align to TRBD2. Unmatched junction bases numbered 6, after V lost 5 bases and J lost 0 bases. The CDR3 is 16 residues long. The germline V gene has CDR1 MNHNS and CDR2 SASEGT. CDR3 bases: TGTGCCAGCAGTTCTCCCGGGACTAGCTCCTACAATGAGCAGTTCTTC. Translated: CASSSPGTSSYNEQFF.

This clonotype was seen ten or more times. This chain uses TRBV27 with TRBJ2-1; 12 bases map to TRBD2. Germline loops: CDR1 MNHEY, CDR2 SMNVEV (reference sequence). The CDR3 totals 14 residues. V dropped 3 bases and J dropped 10; count of bases not matched to a gene: 4. The CDR3 DNA follows: TGTGCCAGCAGTTTGACTAGCGGGAGCTACGAGCAGTTCTTC. This translates into CASSLTSGSYEQFF.

About this clonotype: One base away lies a much larger clone, so this may be a sequencing read error. Given the absence of the conserved phenylalanine or tryptophan at the CDR3 end, a read error is likely. This rearrangement joins TRBV11-3 to TRBJ2-1, with 9 positions matching TRBD2. V dropped 5 bases and J dropped 2; count of bases not matched to a gene: 4. CDR1 and CDR2 (germline): SGHNT, YENEEA. This CDR3 region has 15 residues. DNA for the CDR3: TGTGCCAGCAGCGGTAGCGGGGGACCCTACAATGAGCAGTTCTTA. It codes for CASSGSGGPYNEQFL.

This clonotype has at least ten counts. The chain recombines TRBV6-1 with TRBJ1-2, with D possibly matching TRBD1 (6 bases). CDR1 MNHNS and CDR2 SASEGT come from the germline V gene. Trimming took 1 base from V and 5 from J, leaving 17 bases between them. This CDR3 spans 16 amino acids. The CDR3 reads CASSEGGAGTPYGYTF. In DNA, the CDR3 is TGTGCCAGCAGTGAAGGGGGGGCAGGGACACCATATGGCTACACCTTC.

In its sample, this clonotype was seen many times. The rearrangement uses TRBV6-6 and TRBJ2-1, with D perhaps matching TRBD1 or TRBD2 (5 bases each). Germline V gene data show CDR1 as MNHNY and CDR2 as SVGAGI (reference sequence). Trimming took 0 bases from V and 13 from J, leaving 22 bases between them. This CDR3 contains 16 residues. As DNA, the CDR3 is TGTGCCAGCAGTTACTCGGCCGGGGCTCTCCAAGAGACCCAGTTCTTC. As protein: CASSYSAGALQETQFF.

By its share, this clonotype is medium-sized (0.01 to 0.1%). CDR3 residues: CASRAADILETQYF. The CDR3 bases are TGTGCCAGCAGGGCTGCGGATATATTGGAGACCCAGTACTTC. The J gene is TRBJ2-5, the V gene TRBV7-2; D gene ambiguous. Germline CDR1 and CDR2: SGHTA and FQGNSA. The CDR3 loop spans 14 amino acids. V dropped 6 bases and J dropped 5 bases, with 16 bases sitting between them.

CDR3 sequence (DNA): TGTGCCAGCAGTGAATTGAGCACCTTTAGCAATCAGCCCCAGCATTTT. Protein product: CASSELSTFSNQPQHF. V and J are TRBV6-2 or TRBV6-3 and TRBJ1-5; D unclear. From germline, CDR1 is MNHEY and CDR2 SVGEGT. Trimming stripped 5 bases from V and 0 bases from J, with 14 bases between. This CDR3 contains 16 residues.

By its share, this clonotype is medium-sized. The rearrangement uses TRBV6-1 and TRBJ2-1; 9 bases line up with TRBD1. Germline CDR1 MNHNS, CDR2 SASEGT. V lost 2 bases and J lost 10; bases outside the gene matches: 15. The CDR3 has 17 residues. CDR3 sequence: CASSEYNWGQGSYEQFF. As DNA, the CDR3 is TGTGCCAGCAGTGAATATAACTGGGGACAGGGCTCCTACGAGCAGTTCTTC.

Comment on this clonotype: It is likely a read error, because the conserved phenylalanine at the end of the CDR3 is missing. The rearrangement links TRBV6-1 to TRBJ2-7; no clear D. Near its end, the DNA agrees better with TRBJ2-6, so the J call may be wrong. CDR1 and CDR2 (germline): MNHNS, SASEGT. This CDR3 contains 15 residues. The CDR3 reads CASSEEGYGANVLTS. For the CDR3, the DNA is TGTGCCAGCAGTGAAGAAGGGTATGGGGCCAACGTCCTGACTTCG.

This clonotype appeared a few times. This chain connects TRBV6-6 to TRBJ1-3, with 9 positions matching TRBD1. The trim removed 0 bases at V and 2 bases at J, leaving 5 bases unmatched. Germline V CDR1 and CDR2: MNHNY, SVGAGI (reference sequence). The CDR3 is made up of 17 amino acids. This CDR3 is CASSYSGQGSTGNTIYF. In DNA, the CDR3 is TGTGCCAGCAGTTACTCTGGACAGGGGTCCACTGGAAACACCATATATTTT.

This chain uses TRBV27 with TRBJ2-1; D is ambiguous. V lost 5 bases to trimming and J lost 4 bases, with 12 bases between them. The germline V gene encodes CDR1 MNHEY and CDR2 SMNVEV (reference sequence). The CDR3 is made up of 14 amino acids. The CDR3 loop is CASSRETGYNEQFF. The CDR3 nucleotides read TGTGCCAGCAGTCGAGAGACTGGATACAATGAGCAGTTCTTC.

In this sample, this clonotype turned up a few times. The V and J genes are TRBV6-8 and TRBJ2-7, with D perhaps matching TRBD1 (6 bases). The CDR3 loop spans 12 amino acids. V lost 6 bases, J lost 4 bases, and 10 bases lay in between. The V gene's germline CDR1 is MNHGY and CDR2 SAAAGT. Here the CDR3 DNA reads TGTGCCAGCAGACAGGGTTTGTACGAGCAGTACTTC. Translated: CASRQGLYEQYF.

V gene TRBV6-9 combines with J gene TRBJ1-2; a possible D gene is TRBD1 (5 bases). This CDR3 has 12 residues. The ends were cut back, 4 bases at V and 2 bases at J, with 5 bases in the middle. CDR1 is MNHGY and CDR2 is SVAAGI in the germline V gene. CDR3 protein: CASSSGNYGYTF. The CDR3 DNA reads TGTGCCAGCAGTTCAGGGAACTATGGCTACACCTTC.

This chain joins TRBV6-1 and TRBJ1-5; possibly TRBD1 for D (5 bases). The ends were cut back, 1 base at V and 3 bases at J, with 13 bases in the middle. The germline gives CDR1 MNHNS, CDR2 SASEGT. CDR3 length equals 16 residues. The CDR3 bases are TGTGCCAGCAGTGAAGGGGGACTTTTCCTCAATCAGCCCCAGCATTTT. It is translated as CASSEGGLFLNQPQHF.

In this sample, this clonotype is medium-sized. This chain links TRBV7-3 with TRBJ2-5; D tentatively fits TRBD1 or TRBD2 (5 bases each). Germline V CDR1 and CDR2: SGHTA, FQGTGA. Trimming pared 5 bases from V and 11 bases from J, leaving 24 bases between. CDR3 length: 15 residues. Here the CDR3 reads CASSDTGTLYNEQYF. The CDR3 DNA reads as TGTGCCAGCAGCGATACCGGGACCCTATACAATGAGCAGTACTTC.

This clonotype was found many times. This rearrangement joins TRBV12-3 or TRBV12-4 to TRBJ2-2, with 9 bases fitting TRBD2. The CDR3 has 15 amino acids. J was trimmed by 5 bases and V by 6 bases; bases with no gene match: 7. Here the CDR3 reads CASSFSGRGTGELFF. In DNA form, the CDR3 reads TGTGCCAGCAGCTTTAGCGGGAGAGGGACCGGGGAGCTGTTTTTT.

This clonotype was detected ten times or more. This chain uses TRBV12-3 or TRBV12-4 with TRBJ2-1, with 9 positions matching TRBD1. The end of the DNA aligns better with TRBJ2-5, so the J call may be wrong. The CDR3 covers 15 residues. The CDR3 DNA reads as TGTGCCAGCAGTTTAGGTGGACAGGGGACCGAGACCCAGTACTTC. It translates to CASSLGGQGTETQYF.

The table lists this clonotype with many counts. The chain employs TRBV11-1 and TRBJ2-5, with 7 nucleotides matching TRBD1. CDR3 length: 14 residues. Trimming took 5 bases from V and 5 from J; bases not matched to a gene: 8. Per the germline V gene, CDR1 is SGHAT and CDR2 is FQDESV (reference sequence). Here the CDR3 reads CASSRRGPWETQYF. The CDR3 DNA follows: TGTGCCAGCAGCAGAAGGGGGCCTTGGGAGACCCAGTACTTC.

This clonotype is termed medium-sized. The chain employs TRBV12-3 or TRBV12-4 and TRBJ2-1; 8 bases line up with TRBD2. After removal of 7 bases from V and 13 bases from J, the junction contained 12 bases not matched to a gene. There are 13 residues in the CDR3. DNA for the CDR3: TGTGCCAGCAAAGCGGGAGCCCAAGAGACCCAGTTCTTC. It is translated as CASKAGAQETQFF.

The gene calls are TRBV27 and TRBJ2-1, with unresolved D. The CDR3 is 14 amino acids. Germline CDR1 is MNHEY and CDR2 is SMNVEV (reference sequence). Trimming stripped 3 bases from V and 6 bases from J, with 12 bases between. CDR3 bases: TGTGCCAGCAGTTTTATAAGGGTGCGCAATGAGCAGTTCTTC. Translation gives CASSFIRVRNEQFF.

The chain joins TRBV5-3 to TRBJ1-1, with a tentative D call TRBD1 (5 bases). TRBV5-3 is treated as an ORF (open reading frame) with a function not yet certain. Between the trimmed V and J ends, which lost 8 bases and 0 bases, there was a span of 14 bases. The CDR3 is made up of 14 amino acids. This chain's CDR3 is CASIDSVLNTEAFF. DNA for the CDR3: TGTGCCAGCATAGACAGCGTTTTGAACACTGAAGCTTTCTTT.